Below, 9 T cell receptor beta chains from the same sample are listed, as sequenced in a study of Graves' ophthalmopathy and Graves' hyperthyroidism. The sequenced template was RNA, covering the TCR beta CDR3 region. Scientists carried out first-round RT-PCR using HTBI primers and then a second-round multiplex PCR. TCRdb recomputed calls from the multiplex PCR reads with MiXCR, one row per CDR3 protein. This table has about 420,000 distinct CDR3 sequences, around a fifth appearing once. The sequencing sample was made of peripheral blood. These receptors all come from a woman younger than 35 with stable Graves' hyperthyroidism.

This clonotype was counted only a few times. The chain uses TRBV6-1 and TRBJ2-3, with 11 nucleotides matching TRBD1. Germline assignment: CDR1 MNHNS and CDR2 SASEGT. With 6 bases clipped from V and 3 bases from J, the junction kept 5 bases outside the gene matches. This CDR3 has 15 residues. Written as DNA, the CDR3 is TGTGCCAGCAGCCGAGGGACAGGGGGGACAGATACGCAGTATTTT. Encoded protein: CASSRGTGGTDTQYF.

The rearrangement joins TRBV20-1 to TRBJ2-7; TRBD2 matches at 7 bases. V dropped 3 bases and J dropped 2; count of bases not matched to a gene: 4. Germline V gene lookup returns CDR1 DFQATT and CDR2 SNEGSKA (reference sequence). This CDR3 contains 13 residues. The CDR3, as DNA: TGCAGTGCTAGGAGCGGGGCAGCCTACGAGCAGTACTTC. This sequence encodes CSARSGAAYEQYF.

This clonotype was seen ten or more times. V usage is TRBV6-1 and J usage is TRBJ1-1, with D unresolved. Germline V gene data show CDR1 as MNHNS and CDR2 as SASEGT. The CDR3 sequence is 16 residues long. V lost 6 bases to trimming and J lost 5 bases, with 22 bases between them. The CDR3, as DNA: TGTGCCAGCAGATCCCCACGTCTACTACTCCAAACTGAAGCTTTCTTT. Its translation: CASRSPRLLLQTEAFF.

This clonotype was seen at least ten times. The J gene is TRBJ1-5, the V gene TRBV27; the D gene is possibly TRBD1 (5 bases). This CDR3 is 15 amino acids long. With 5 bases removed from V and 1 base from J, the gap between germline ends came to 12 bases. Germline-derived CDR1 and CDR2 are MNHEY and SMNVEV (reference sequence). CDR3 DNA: TGTGCCAGCAGTCTTGGGGGGAAAAGCAATCAGCCCCAGCATTTT. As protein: CASSLGGKSNQPQHF.

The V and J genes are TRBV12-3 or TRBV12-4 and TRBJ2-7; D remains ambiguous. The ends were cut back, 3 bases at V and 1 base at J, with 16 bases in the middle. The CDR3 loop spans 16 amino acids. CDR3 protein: CASSFGSSFGSYEQYF. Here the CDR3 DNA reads TGTGCCAGCAGTTTTGGGTCGAGTTTTGGATCCTACGAGCAGTACTTC.

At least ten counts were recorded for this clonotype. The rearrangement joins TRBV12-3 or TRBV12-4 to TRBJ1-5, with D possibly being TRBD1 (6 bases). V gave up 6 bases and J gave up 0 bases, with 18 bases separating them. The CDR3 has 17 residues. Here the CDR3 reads CASSRRGREYSNQPQHF. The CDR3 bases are TGTGCCAGCAGCCGACGGGGGCGGGAATATAGCAATCAGCCCCAGCATTTT.

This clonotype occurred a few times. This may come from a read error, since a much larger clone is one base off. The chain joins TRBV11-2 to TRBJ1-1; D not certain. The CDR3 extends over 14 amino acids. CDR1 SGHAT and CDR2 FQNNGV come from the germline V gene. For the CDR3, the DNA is TGTGCCAGCAGCCGCAGGCCCCGAAACACTGAAGCTTGCTTT. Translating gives CASSRRPRNTEACF.

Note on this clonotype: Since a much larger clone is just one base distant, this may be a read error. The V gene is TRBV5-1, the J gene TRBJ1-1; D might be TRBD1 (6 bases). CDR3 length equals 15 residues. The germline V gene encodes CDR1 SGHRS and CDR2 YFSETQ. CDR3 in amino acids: CASSPDNRVGTEAIF. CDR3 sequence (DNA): TGCGCCAGCAGCCCAGACAACAGGGTTGGAACTGAAGCTATCTTT.

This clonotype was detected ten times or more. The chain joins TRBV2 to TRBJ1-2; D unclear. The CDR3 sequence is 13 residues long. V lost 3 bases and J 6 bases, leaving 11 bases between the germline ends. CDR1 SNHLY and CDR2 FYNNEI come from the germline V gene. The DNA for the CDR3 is TGTGCCAGCAGTGATGGGCTGGCGAATGGCTACACCTTC. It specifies CASSDGLANGYTF.